The 21 T cell receptor beta chains presented below share a single source sample, sequenced in a study of Graves' ophthalmopathy and Graves' hyperthyroidism. TCR beta CDR3 regions were amplified from RNA transcripts. HTBI primers served in a first-round RT-PCR, which a second-round multiplex PCR followed. TCRdb called the multiplex PCR reads again in MiXCR, with one record for every CDR3 protein. The sample has about 590,000 distinct CDR3 sequences; about 35% are singletons. The specimen sequenced was peripheral blood or thyroid tissue (not recorded which). Receptors originate from an adult man with Graves' hyperthyroidism.

This clonotype showed up many times. The CDR3 loop is CASREGTQETQYF. The CDR3 DNA is TGTGCCAGCAGAGAGGGGACCCAAGAGACCCAGTACTTC. The genes are TRBV5-5 and TRBJ2-5; the D call may be TRBD1 or TRBD2 (5 bases each). The V end lost 5 bases, the J end lost 1 base, and 9 bases lay between the germline ends. Germline V gene sequence: CDR1 SGHKS, CDR2 YYEKEE (reference sequence). The CDR3 totals 13 residues.

A word on this clonotype: As the CDR3 is not closed by the conserved phenylalanine or tryptophan, this likely results from a read error. The genes are TRBV25-1 and TRBJ2-7; D remains ambiguous. The germline CDR1 and CDR2 sequences are MGHDK and SYGVNS. The length of the CDR3 is 13 residues. V was clipped by 3 bases and J by 7 bases, with 13 bases between them. CDR3 sequence (DNA): TGTGCCAGCAGTGAGCTTACCCTGGGTGAGCAGTACCTC. It is translated as CASSELTLGEQYL.

This rearrangement joins TRBV25-1 to TRBJ1-1, with D unclear. This CDR3 contains 15 residues. Germline CDR1 and CDR2: MGHDK and SYGVNS. V was pared by 6 bases and J by 0 bases, with 14 bases between. The CDR3 loop reads CASSARTGMNTEAFF. CDR3 in DNA: TGTGCCAGCAGCGCGAGGACGGGAATGAACACTGAAGCTTTCTTT.

This clonotype was seen repeatedly, ten times or more. The chain recombines TRBV12-3 or TRBV12-4 with TRBJ2-7; TRBD2 matches 10 bases. The CDR3 runs 17 residues. The trim removed 6 bases at V and 5 bases at J, leaving 16 bases unmatched. The DNA for the CDR3 is TGTGCCAGCAGCTTCGTAGCGGGAGGAGGAACCCTCCACGAGCAGTACTTC. It encodes CASSFVAGGGTLHEQYF.

This clonotype was seen many times. The gene calls are TRBV7-2 and TRBJ2-5, with D unresolved. The germline V and J ends were trimmed by 2 bases and 2 bases, with 15 bases remaining between them. The CDR3 extends over 16 amino acids. Germline assignment: CDR1 SGHTA and CDR2 FQGNSA. Here the CDR3 reads CASSLRASVIQETQYF. CDR3 sequence (DNA): TGTGCCAGCAGCTTAAGGGCCAGCGTAATTCAAGAGACCCAGTACTTC.

The chain joins TRBV27 to TRBJ1-1, with 7 nucleotides matching TRBD1. CDR1 and CDR2 from the germline V gene are MNHEY and SMNVEV (reference sequence). CDR3 size: 13 residues. J was trimmed by 7 bases and V by 2 bases; bases with no gene match: 4. The CDR3 region is CASSLAGGDEAFF. CDR3 DNA sequence: TGTGCCAGCAGTTTAGCAGGGGGTGATGAAGCTTTCTTT.

V usage is TRBV5-8 and J usage is TRBJ1-4, with D possibly TRBD1 on 6 matching bases. V was clipped by 0 bases and J by 7 bases, with 16 bases between them. Germline assignment: CDR1 SGHTS and CDR2 YDEGEE. The CDR3 extends over 16 amino acids. CDR3 in amino acids: CASSLGGTGLGEKLFF. CDR3 in DNA: TGTGCCAGCAGCTTGGGGGGTACAGGGTTGGGTGAAAAACTGTTTTTT. Complete variable domain (other parts from reference TRBV5-8 and TRBJ1-4): EAGVTQSPTHLIKTRGQQATLRCSPISGHTSVYWYQQALGLGLQFLLWYDEGEERNRGNFPPRFSGRQFPNYSSELNVNALELEDSALYLCASSLGGTGLGEKLFFGSGTQLSVL.

The CDR3 sequence is CASLGQAYNSPLHF. The DNA for the CDR3 is TGTGCCAGCCTCGGACAGGCGTATAATTCACCCCTCCACTTT. The V gene is TRBV5-8, the J gene TRBJ1-6; 7 bases map to TRBD1. The germline gives CDR1 SGHTS, CDR2 YDEGEE. The CDR3 loop spans 14 amino acids. The V gene end was trimmed by 7 bases and the J gene end by 4 bases; junction bases not matched to a gene: 5.

This clonotype was counted at least ten times. This may come from a read error, since a much larger clone is one base off. The V gene is TRBV5-8, the J gene TRBJ2-2; weak D call: TRBD1 (6 bases). The CDR3 has 14 amino acids. V was shortened by 4 bases and J by 2 bases, with 9 bases between the two germline ends. The V gene's germline CDR1 is SGHTS and CDR2 YDEGEE. CDR3 in DNA: TGTGCCAGCAGCCAGGACAGCAACACCGGGGAGCTGTTTTTT. This encodes CASSQDSNTGELFF.

The chain carries TRBV12-3 or TRBV12-4 and TRBJ1-5; the D is unclear. The CDR3 has 14 amino acids. Trimming left V 1 base short and J 5 bases short, with 9 bases between. The CDR3 nucleotides are TGTGCCAGCAGTTTAGAAACGGGCCATCAGCCCCAGCATTTT. It codes for CASSLETGHQPQHF.

To note about this clonotype: This CDR3 is missing its conserved last phenylalanine or tryptophan, likely due to a read error. V usage is TRBV18 and J usage is TRBJ1-5, with 7 bases lining up with TRBD1. The CDR3 has 14 amino acids. Losses at the gene ends were 5 bases for V and 7 bases for J; bases not matched to a gene: 8. The germline V gene has CDR1 KGHSH and CDR2 LQKENI. CDR3 DNA: TGTGCCAGCTCATCGACAGGGTACGAACAGCCCCAGCATCTT. This codes for CASSSTGYEQPQHL.

The chain carries TRBV7-2 and TRBJ2-6, with 8 positions matching TRBD2. CDR3 size: 16 residues. CDR1 is SGHTA, CDR2 FQGNSA, per germline. V was pared by 5 bases and J by 1 base, with 4 bases of the junction left unmatched. The CDR3 loop reads CASSHTSGSGANVLTF. CDR3 nucleotide sequence: TGTGCCAGCAGCCATACTAGCGGTTCTGGGGCCAACGTCCTGACTTTC.

There are many counts of this clonotype. This chain links TRBV10-3 with TRBJ1-6; D unclear. Per the germline V gene, CDR1 is ENHRY and CDR2 is SYGVKD. The germline V and J ends were trimmed by 10 bases and 9 bases, with 28 bases remaining between them. The CDR3 extends over 17 amino acids. In DNA form, the CDR3 reads TGTGCCACCGGCAAGTACGTCAAAACAGCGTTAAGTTCACCCCTCCACTTT. As protein: CATGKYVKTALSSPLHF.

Worth noting for this clonotype: A single base separates this from a much larger clone, so it may be a read error. The genes are TRBV6-5 and TRBJ1-5; D perhaps matches TRBD1 (6 bases). CDR3 length: 14 amino acids. Germline V lookup: CDR1 MNHEY, CDR2 SVGAGI. V lost 6 bases, J lost 3 bases, and 12 bases lay in between. CDR3 DNA sequence: TGTGCCAGCAGGACAAGGGGGTACAATCAGCCCCAGCATTTT. This codes for CASRTRGYNQPQHF.

V gene TRBV4-3 combines with J gene TRBJ1-2; no clear D gene. Trimming took 3 bases from V and 3 from J, leaving 20 bases between them. The germline V gene encodes CDR1 LGHNA and CDR2 YSLEER. The CDR3 spans 17 residues. Written as DNA, the CDR3 is TGCGCCAGCAGCCACCAAAGAAGGCGGTTGGGATACTATGGCTACACCTTC. This translates into CASSHQRRRLGYYGYTF.

The chain employs TRBV29-1 and TRBJ1-1, with TRBD1 identical over 7 bases. The CDR3 is made up of 11 amino acids. In germline, CDR1 is SQVTM, CDR2 ANQGSEA. The J segment lost 6 bases and the V segment lost 8 bases, leaving 6 bases of the junction unmatched. In nucleotides, the CDR3 is TGCAGCCGAAGACAGGGCCCTGAAGCTTTCTTT. Its protein product is CSRRQGPEAFF.

This clonotype was picked up many times. The V call is TRBV9, the J call TRBJ2-5, with a tentative D call TRBD1 (6 bases). The CDR3 length is 15 residues. Per germline, CDR1 SGDLS and CDR2 YYNGEE. V was trimmed by 2 bases and J by 4 bases, leaving 15 bases between them. In nucleotides, the CDR3 is TGTGCCAGCAGCGTCTCCAGGGGATTCAGAGAGACCCAGTACTTC. Amino acid sequence: CASSVSRGFRETQYF.

This clonotype was observed many times. CDR3 nucleotide sequence: TGTGCCAGCAGTTACTCGGGGGATTACACCTACGAGCAGTACTTC. This encodes CASSYSGDYTYEQYF. The J gene is TRBJ2-7, the V gene TRBV6-5, with D possibly called TRBD1 or TRBD2 (5 bases each). Trimming took 0 bases from V and 2 from J, leaving 11 bases between them. The CDR3 spans 15 residues. Looked up from germline, CDR1 is MNHEY and CDR2 is SVGAGI.

This clonotype was picked up many times. The DNA of the CDR3 is TGTGCTAGTGGAAGGGGCTGGGAGACCCAGTACTTC. It encodes CASGRGWETQYF. The genes are TRBV12-5 and TRBJ2-5; weak D call: TRBD1 (5 bases). The ends were cut back, 6 bases at V and 5 bases at J, with 10 bases in the middle. The CDR3 runs 12 residues. The germline V gene has CDR1 LGHNT and CDR2 FRNRAP. The full variable domain, with the rest looked up from reference TRBV12-5 and TRBJ2-5, is DARVTQTPRHKVTEMGQEVTMRCQPILGHNTVFWYRQTMMQGLELLAYFRNRAPLDDSGMPKDRFSAEMPDATLATLKIQPSEPRDSAVYFCASGRGWETQYFGPGTRLLVL.

This clonotype appeared a few times. The chain is built from TRBV12-3 or TRBV12-4 and TRBJ2-3; D possibly corresponds to TRBD2 (5 bases). V was trimmed by 3 bases and J by 3 bases, leaving 10 bases between them. This CDR3 contains 14 residues. The CDR3 sequence is CASSLSGITDTQYF. In DNA form, the CDR3 reads TGTGCCAGCAGTTTGTCCGGGATAACAGATACGCAGTATTTT.

Ten or more counts support this clonotype. The chain has TRBV5-1 and TRBJ2-2; TRBD1 agrees at 9 bases. From germline, CDR1 is SGHRS and CDR2 YFSETQ. This CDR3 comprises 16 residues. The trim removed 0 bases at V and 2 bases at J, leaving 2 bases unmatched. The CDR3 sequence is CASSLAGQGNTGELFF. The CDR3 DNA is TGCGCCAGCAGCTTGGCGGGACAGGGAAACACCGGGGAGCTGTTTTTT. The full variable domain, its missing parts supplied by reference TRBV5-1 and TRBJ2-2, is KAGVTQTPRYLIKTRGQQVTLSCSPISGHRSVSWYQQTPGQGLQFLFEYFSETQRNKGNFPGRFSGRQFSNSRSEMNVSTLELGDSALYLCASSLAGQGNTGELFFGEGSRLTVL.